This record looks at one TCR beta chain sequence and its context. The antigen is undetermined. This sample is part of a study of T cell repertoires in cytomegalovirus infection. TCRdb fed the reads into MiXCR, producing one record per CDR3 protein. The sample has under 120,000 distinct CDR3 sequences; roughly 39% are singletons. CDR1 and CDR2 from the germline V gene are SGHRS and YFSETQ. V dropped 2 bases and J dropped 4 bases, with 12 bases sitting between them. The CDR3 has 14 amino acids. Study-level points and caveats: Dominant in the ex vivo response were TCR beta clonotypes restricted by HLA-C and specific for CMV.

This receptor was obtained from a human donor in good health (CMV status not recorded). Some clones in this sample may be carry-over from other donors' samples. The V gene is TRBV5-1, the J gene TRBJ2-5, with a weak D call TRBD2 (5 bases). The sequencing here drew on CD8+ T cells from cultured PBMCs, taken from culture after CMV antigen stimulation. The CDR3 DNA follows: TGCGCCAGCAGCTTAGACGGGGTAGGAGAGACCCAGTACTTC. Translation: CASSLDGVGETQYF.